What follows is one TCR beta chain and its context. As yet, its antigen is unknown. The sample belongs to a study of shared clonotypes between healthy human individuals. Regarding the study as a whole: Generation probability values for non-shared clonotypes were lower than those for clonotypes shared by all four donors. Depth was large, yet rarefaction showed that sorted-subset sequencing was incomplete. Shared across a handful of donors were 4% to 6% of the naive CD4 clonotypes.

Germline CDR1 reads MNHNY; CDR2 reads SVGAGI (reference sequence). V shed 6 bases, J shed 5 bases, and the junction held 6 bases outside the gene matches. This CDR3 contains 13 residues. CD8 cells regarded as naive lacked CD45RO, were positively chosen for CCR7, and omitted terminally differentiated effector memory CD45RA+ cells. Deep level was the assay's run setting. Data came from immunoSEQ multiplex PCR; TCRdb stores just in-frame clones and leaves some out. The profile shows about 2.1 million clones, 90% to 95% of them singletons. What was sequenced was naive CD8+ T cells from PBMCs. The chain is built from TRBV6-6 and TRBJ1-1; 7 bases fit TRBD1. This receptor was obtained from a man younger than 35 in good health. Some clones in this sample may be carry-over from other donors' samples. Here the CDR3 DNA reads TGTGCCAGCAGGACAGGGCTCGGAACTGAAGCTTTCTTT. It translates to CASRTGLGTEAFF.